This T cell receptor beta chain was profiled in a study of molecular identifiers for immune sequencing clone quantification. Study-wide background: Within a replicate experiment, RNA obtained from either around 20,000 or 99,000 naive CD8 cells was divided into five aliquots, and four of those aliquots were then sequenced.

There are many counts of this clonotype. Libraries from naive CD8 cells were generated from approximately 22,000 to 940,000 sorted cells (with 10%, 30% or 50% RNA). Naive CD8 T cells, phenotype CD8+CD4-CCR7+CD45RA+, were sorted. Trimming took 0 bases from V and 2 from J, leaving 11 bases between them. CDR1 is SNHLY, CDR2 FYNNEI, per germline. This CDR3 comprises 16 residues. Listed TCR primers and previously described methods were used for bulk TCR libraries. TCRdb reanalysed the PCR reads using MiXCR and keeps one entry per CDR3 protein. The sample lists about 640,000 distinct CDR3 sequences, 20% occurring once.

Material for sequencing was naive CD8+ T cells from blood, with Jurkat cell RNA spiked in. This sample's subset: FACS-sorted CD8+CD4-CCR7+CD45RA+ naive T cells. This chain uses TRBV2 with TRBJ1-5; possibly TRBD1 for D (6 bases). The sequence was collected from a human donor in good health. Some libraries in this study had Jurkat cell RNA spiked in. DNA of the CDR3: TGTGCCAGCAGTGAAGCGCCGGGGGCTCGCAATCAGCCCCAGCATTTT. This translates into CASSEAPGARNQPQHF.